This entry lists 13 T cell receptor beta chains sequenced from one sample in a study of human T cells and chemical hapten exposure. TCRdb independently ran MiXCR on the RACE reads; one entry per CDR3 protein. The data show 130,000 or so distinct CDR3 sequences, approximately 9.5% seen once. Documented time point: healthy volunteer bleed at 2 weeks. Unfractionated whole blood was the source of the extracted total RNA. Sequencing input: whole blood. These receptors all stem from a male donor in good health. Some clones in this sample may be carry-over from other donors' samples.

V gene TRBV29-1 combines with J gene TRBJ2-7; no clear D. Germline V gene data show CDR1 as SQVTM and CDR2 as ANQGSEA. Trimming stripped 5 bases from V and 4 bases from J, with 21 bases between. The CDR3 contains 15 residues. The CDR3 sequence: CSVRPGLTPIYEQYF. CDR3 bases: TGCAGCGTTCGCCCCGGCCTGACTCCCATTTACGAGCAGTACTTC.

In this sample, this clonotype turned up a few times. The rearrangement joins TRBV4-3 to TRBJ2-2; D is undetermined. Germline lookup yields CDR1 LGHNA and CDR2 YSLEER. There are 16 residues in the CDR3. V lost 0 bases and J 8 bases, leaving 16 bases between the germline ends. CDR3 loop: CASSQDARSQVGELFF. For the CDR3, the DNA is TGCGCCAGCAGCCAAGACGCCCGGTCCCAGGTGGGGGAGCTGTTTTTT.

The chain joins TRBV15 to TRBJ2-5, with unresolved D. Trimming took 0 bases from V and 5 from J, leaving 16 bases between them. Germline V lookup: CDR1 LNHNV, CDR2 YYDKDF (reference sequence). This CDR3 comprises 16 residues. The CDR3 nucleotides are TGTGCCACCAGCAGAGATTCCGTAGAAGCACGTGAGACCCAGTACTTC. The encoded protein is CATSRDSVEARETQYF.

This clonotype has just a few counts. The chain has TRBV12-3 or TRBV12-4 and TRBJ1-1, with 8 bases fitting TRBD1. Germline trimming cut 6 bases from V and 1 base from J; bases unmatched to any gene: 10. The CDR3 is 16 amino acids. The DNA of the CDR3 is TGTGCCAGCAGACCCCGGACAGGGCGTGGGAACACTGAAGCTTTCTTT. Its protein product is CASRPRTGRGNTEAFF.

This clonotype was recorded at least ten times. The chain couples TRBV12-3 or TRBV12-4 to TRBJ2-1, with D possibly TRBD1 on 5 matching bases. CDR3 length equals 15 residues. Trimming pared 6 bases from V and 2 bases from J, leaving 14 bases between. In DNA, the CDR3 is TGTGCCAGCAGGGCCCAGGGTGTTCCCTACAATGAGCAGTTCTTC. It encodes CASRAQGVPYNEQFF.

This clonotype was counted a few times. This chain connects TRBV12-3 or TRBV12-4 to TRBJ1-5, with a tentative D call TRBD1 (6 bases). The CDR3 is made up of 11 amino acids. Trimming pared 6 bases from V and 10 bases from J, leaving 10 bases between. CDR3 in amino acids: CASSRGGPQHF. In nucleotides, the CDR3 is TGTGCCAGCAGCAGAGGGGGACCCCAGCATTTT.

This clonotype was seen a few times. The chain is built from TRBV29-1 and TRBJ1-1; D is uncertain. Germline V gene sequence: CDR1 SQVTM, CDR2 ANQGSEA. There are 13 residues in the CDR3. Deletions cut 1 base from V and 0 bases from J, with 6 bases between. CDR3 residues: CSVEGSVNTEAFF. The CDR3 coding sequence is TGCAGCGTTGAAGGATCAGTGAACACTGAAGCTTTCTTT.

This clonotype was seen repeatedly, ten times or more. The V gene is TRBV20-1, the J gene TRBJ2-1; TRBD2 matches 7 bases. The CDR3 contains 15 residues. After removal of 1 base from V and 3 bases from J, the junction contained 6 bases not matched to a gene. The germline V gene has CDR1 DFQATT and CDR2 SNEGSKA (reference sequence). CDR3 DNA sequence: TGCAGTGCTAGAGCTCTAGCGGAGGTCTACAATGAGCAGTTCTTC. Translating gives CSARALAEVYNEQFF.

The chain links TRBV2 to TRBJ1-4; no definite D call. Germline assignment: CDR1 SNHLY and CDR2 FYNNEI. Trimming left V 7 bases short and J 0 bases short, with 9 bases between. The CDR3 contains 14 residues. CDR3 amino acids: CASKGVSTNEKLFF. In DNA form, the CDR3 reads TGTGCCAGCAAAGGAGTTTCAACTAATGAAAAACTGTTTTTT.

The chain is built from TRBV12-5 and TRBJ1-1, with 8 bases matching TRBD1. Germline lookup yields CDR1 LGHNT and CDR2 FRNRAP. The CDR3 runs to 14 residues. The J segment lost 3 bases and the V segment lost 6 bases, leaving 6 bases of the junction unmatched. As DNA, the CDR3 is TGTGCTAGTGGCCGACAGGGGTTGGACACTGAAGCTTTCTTT. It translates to CASGRQGLDTEAFF.

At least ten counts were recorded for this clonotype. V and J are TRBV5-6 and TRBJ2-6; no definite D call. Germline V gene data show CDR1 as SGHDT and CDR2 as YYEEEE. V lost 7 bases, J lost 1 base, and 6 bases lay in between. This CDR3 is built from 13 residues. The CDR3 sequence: CASVLSGANVLTF. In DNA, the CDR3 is TGTGCCAGCGTCCTGTCTGGGGCCAACGTCCTGACTTTC.

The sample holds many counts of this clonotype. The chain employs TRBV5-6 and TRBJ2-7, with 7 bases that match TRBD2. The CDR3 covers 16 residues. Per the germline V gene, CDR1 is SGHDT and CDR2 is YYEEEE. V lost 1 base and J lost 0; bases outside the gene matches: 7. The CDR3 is CASSLFRLADSYEQYF. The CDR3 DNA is TGTGCCAGCAGCTTGTTTCGGCTAGCGGACTCCTACGAGCAGTACTTC.

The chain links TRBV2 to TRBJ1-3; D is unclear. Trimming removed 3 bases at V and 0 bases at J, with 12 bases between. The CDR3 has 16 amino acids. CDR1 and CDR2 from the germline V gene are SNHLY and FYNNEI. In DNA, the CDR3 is TGTGCCAGCAGTGATGTGGGAAGGGACTCTGGAAACACCATATATTTT. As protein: CASSDVGRDSGNTIYF.